There are a few counts of the clone carrying this T cell receptor (beta chain). As yet, its antigen is unknown. The data were obtained in a study of CD8+CD57+ T cells in acquired aplastic anemia. Study details: Mean DNA quantity obtained from sorted CD4+ and CD8+ cells was around 3.2 ug.

CD8+CD57+ cell expansion, shown by flow cytometry, had occurred in the patients selected for sequencing. Severe acquired aplastic anemia affected all patients. TCR beta VDJ and CDR3 were profiled, and genomic DNA was the template. A single record per CDR3 protein comes from TCRdb applying MiXCR to the reads. The sample records over 150,000 distinct CDR3 sequences, roughly three fifths being singletons. Whole-study findings and limits: Patients and healthy controls showed no significant CD8+ Simpson's diversity difference. Patients and controls had in common around 29 CD8+ CDR3 sequences.

The sample was sorted CD4+, CD8+, or CD8+CD57+ T cells (not recorded which) from PBMCs. The TCR originated in a human donor with aplastic anemia.

The DNA of the CDR3 is TGTGCTAGTGGTTTGGTGGGACAGGGGTTAAATCAGCCCCAGCATTTT. Translating gives CASGLVGQGLNQPQHF. J is TRBJ1-5 and V is TRBV12-5, with 10 positions matching TRBD1. The CDR3 is 16 amino acids. V gave up 0 bases and J gave up 4 bases; unmatched junction bases: 3. The germline V gene encodes CDR1 LGHNT and CDR2 FRNRAP.